This T cell receptor beta chain derives from a study of blood T cell repertoires in COVID-19. Background on the study: In each case, the material was cDNA or gDNA derived from T cells, B-cell-depleted T cells, or PBMCs.

TCRdb's copy holds only in-frame clones and misses some; the assay was immunoSEQ multiplex PCR. The sample records about 85,000 clones, 84% being singletons. The receptor was derived from a human donor in a cohort sampled during active COVID-19. Sequencing input: peripheral blood.

DNA of the CDR3: TGCGCCAGCAGCTTGGAACCGGCAGGGGTCAGCAATGAGCAGTTCTTC. Translated, it gives CASSLEPAGVSNEQFF. The V and J genes are TRBV5-1 and TRBJ2-1; possible D gene TRBD1, 6 bases. Germline V gene data show CDR1 as SGHRS and CDR2 as YFSETQ. V lost 0 bases and J 6 bases, leaving 16 bases between the germline ends. The CDR3 extends over 16 amino acids.